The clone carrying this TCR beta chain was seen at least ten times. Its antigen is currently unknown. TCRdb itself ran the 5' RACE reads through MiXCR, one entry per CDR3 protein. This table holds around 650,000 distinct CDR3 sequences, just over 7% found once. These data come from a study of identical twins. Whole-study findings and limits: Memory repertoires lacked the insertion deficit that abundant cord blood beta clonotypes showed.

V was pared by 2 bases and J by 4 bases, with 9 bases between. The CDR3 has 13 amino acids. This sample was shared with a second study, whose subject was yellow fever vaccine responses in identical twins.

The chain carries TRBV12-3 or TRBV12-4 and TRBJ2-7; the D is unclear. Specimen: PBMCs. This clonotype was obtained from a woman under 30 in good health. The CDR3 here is CASSLQVGYEQYF. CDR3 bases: TGTGCCAGCAGTTTACAGGTGGGATACGAGCAGTACTTC.